This is a list of T cell receptor beta chains from one sample in a study of memory B cells and T cells in multiple sclerosis. No antigen has been identified for these receptors. Data came from immunoSEQ multiplex PCR; TCRdb stores just in-frame clones and leaves some out. This table has about 45,000 clones, almost 85% appearing once. The specimen sequenced was PBMCs from blood kept in culture. These TCRs come from a human donor with multiple sclerosis. Both conserved end residues are part of each CDR3. The order of the fields is CDR3 protein, CDR3 DNA, V gene, J gene, D gene, clone size. A D gene is named only where the DNA matches it firmly. Clone size, where shown, is once, few, many, or a class for clones that have expanded.

CDR3 protein: CASSLGPGGQETQYF
CDR3 DNA: TGTGCCAGCAGCTTAGGGCCGGGGGGGCAGGAGACCCAGTACTTC
V gene: TRBV7-2
J gene: TRBJ2-5
D gene: TRBD2
clone size: NA

CDR3 protein: CASSQVFSGIGYEQYF
CDR3 DNA: TGCGCCAGCAGCCAAGTTTTTTCAGGGATTGGCTACGAGCAGTACTTC
V gene: TRBV4-3
J gene: TRBJ2-7
D gene: NA
clone size: NA

CDR3 protein: CASKSGQGSYNEQFF
CDR3 DNA: TGTGCCAGTAAGTCGGGACAGGGCTCCTACAATGAGCAGTTCTTC
V gene: TRBV19
J gene: TRBJ2-1
D gene: TRBD1
clone size: few

CDR3 protein: CASSQALGGNQPQHF
CDR3 DNA: TGTGCCAGCAGCCAAGCTCTTGGGGGAAATCAGCCCCAGCATTTT
V gene: TRBV4-2
J gene: TRBJ1-5
D gene: NA
clone size: NA

CDR3 protein: CASSLGGEEQYF
CDR3 DNA: TGCGCCAGCAGCTTGGGAGGGGAGGAGCAGTACTTC
V gene: TRBV5-1
J gene: TRBJ2-7
D gene: NA
clone size: NA

CDR3 protein: CASSGLRGNTEAFF
CDR3 DNA: TGTGCCAGCAGTGGGCTGAGGGGGAACACTGAAGCTTTCTTT
V gene: TRBV6-1
J gene: TRBJ1-1
D gene: NA
clone size: once

CDR3 protein: CASSEYRGETEAFF
CDR3 DNA: TGTGCCAGCAGTGAATACAGGGGGGAGACTGAAGCTTTCTTT
V gene: TRBV2
J gene: TRBJ1-1
D gene: TRBD1
clone size: NA

CDR3 protein: CASSPTSGGDYEQFF
CDR3 DNA: TGTGCCAGCAGCCCGACTAGCGGGGGGGATTATGAGCAGTTCTTC
V gene: TRBV7-2
J gene: TRBJ2-1
D gene: TRBD2
clone size: NA

CDR3 protein: CASRSQAPQRDTEAFF
CDR3 DNA: TGTGCCAGTAGATCCCAGGCCCCACAGCGGGACACTGAAGCTTTCTTT
V gene: TRBV19
J gene: TRBJ1-1
D gene: NA
clone size: NA

CDR3 protein: CASSQEGGSSYNEQFF
CDR3 DNA: TGTGCCAGCAGCCAAGAGGGTGGAAGCTCCTACAATGAGCAGTTCTTC
V gene: TRBV7-2
J gene: TRBJ2-1
D gene: NA
clone size: NA

CDR3 protein: CASSLGRVGSPLHF
CDR3 DNA: TGCGCCAGCAGCTTGGGGAGGGTTGGTTCACCCCTCCACTTT
V gene: TRBV5-1
J gene: TRBJ1-6
D gene: NA
clone size: NA

CDR3 protein: CASSLYSPEQFF
CDR3 DNA: TGTGCCAGCAGCTTATACTCTCCAGAGCAGTTCTTC
V gene: TRBV7-3
J gene: TRBJ2-1
D gene: NA
clone size: NA

CDR3 protein: CASSLVYTEAFF
CDR3 DNA: TGTGCCAGCAGCTTGGTATACACTGAAGCTTTCTTT
V gene: TRBV5-5
J gene: TRBJ1-1
D gene: NA
clone size: NA

CDR3 protein: CASSLTATGTTLAADTQYF
CDR3 DNA: TGTGCCAGCAGTTTAACCGCGACAGGGACCACACTCGCCGCAGATACGCAGTATTTT
V gene: TRBV27
J gene: TRBJ2-3
D gene: TRBD1
clone size: NA

CDR3 protein: CSASWGETQYF
CDR3 DNA: TGCAGTGCTAGTTGGGGGGAGACCCAGTACTTC
V gene: TRBV20-1
J gene: TRBJ2-5
D gene: NA
clone size: NA

CDR3 protein: CASSPRGALDQPQHF
CDR3 DNA: TGTGCCAGCTCACCACGGGGGGCCCTCGATCAGCCCCAGCATTTT
V gene: TRBV18
J gene: TRBJ1-5
D gene: NA
clone size: NA

CDR3 protein: CASSPGTEAYGYTF
CDR3 DNA: TGTGCCAGCAGCCCTGGGACGGAGGCCTATGGCTACACCTTC
V gene: TRBV5-6
J gene: TRBJ1-2
D gene: NA
clone size: NA

CDR3 protein: CASILIPGTQPQHF
CDR3 DNA: TGTGCCAGCATCTTAATTCCAGGGACTCAGCCCCAGCATTTT
V gene: TRBV28
J gene: TRBJ1-5
D gene: NA
clone size: NA

CDR3 protein: CASSFSREVGSPLHF
CDR3 DNA: TGTGCCAGCAGCTTCTCCAGGGAAGTCGGATCACCCCTCCACTTT
V gene: TRBV7-3
J gene: TRBJ1-6
D gene: NA
clone size: NA

CDR3 protein: CASSPWTGPNYGYTF
CDR3 DNA: TGTGCCAGCAGCCCCTGGACAGGGCCAAACTATGGCTACACCTTC
V gene: TRBV5-6
J gene: TRBJ1-2
D gene: TRBD1
clone size: once

CDR3 protein: CASSIDHYSKLTDTQYF
CDR3 DNA: TGTGCCAGTAGTATAGATCATTACAGCAAACTCACAGATACGCAGTATTTT
V gene: TRBV19
J gene: TRBJ2-3
D gene: NA
clone size: NA

CDR3 protein: CASSLAAGGGQPQHF
CDR3 DNA: TGTGCCAGCAGCTTAGCGGCAGGGGGTGGTCAGCCCCAGCATTTT
V gene: TRBV7-2
J gene: TRBJ1-5
D gene: TRBD1
clone size: NA

CDR3 protein: CASRGRLAKNIQYF
CDR3 DNA: TGTGCCAGCAGGGGAAGATTAGCCAAAAACATTCAGTACTTC
V gene: TRBV2
J gene: TRBJ2-4
D gene: NA
clone size: NA

CDR3 protein: CASSDIPGTGLNQPQHF
CDR3 DNA: TGTGCCAGCAGTGACATACCCGGGACAGGGCTCAATCAGCCCCAGCATTTT
V gene: TRBV6-1
J gene: TRBJ1-5
D gene: TRBD1
clone size: once